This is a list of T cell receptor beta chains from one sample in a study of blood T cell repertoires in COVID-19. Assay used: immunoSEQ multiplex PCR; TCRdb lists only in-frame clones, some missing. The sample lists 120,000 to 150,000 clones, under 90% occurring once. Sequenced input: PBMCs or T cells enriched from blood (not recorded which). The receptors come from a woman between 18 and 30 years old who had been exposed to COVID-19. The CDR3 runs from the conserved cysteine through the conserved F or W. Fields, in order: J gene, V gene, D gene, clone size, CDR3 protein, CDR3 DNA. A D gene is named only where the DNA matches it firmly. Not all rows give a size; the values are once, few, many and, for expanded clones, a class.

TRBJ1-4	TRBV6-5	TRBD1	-	CASRMTGWANEKLFF	TGTGCCAGCCGGATGACAGGGTGGGCTAATGAAAAACTGTTTTTT
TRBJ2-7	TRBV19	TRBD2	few	CASSIVGGRAHEQYF	TGTGCCAGTAGTATAGTCGGCGGGAGGGCCCACGAGCAGTACTTC
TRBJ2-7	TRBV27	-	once	CASSASNYEQYF	TGTGCCAGCAGCGCGTCTAACTACGAGCAGTACTTC
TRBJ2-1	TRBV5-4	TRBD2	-	CASSPTSGSKHEQFF	TGTGCCAGCAGCCCTACTAGCGGGAGTAAGCATGAGCAGTTCTTC
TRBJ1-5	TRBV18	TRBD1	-	CASSPSDRTAQPQHF	TGTGCCAGCTCACCTTCGGACAGGACGGCCCAGCCCCAGCATTTT
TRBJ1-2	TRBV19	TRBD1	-	CASSQQDRRLDGYTF	TGTGCCAGTAGTCAGCAGGACAGGCGATTGGATGGCTACACCTTC
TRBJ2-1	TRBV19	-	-	CASHNLGGREQFF	TGTGCCAGTCACAATTTGGGGGGTCGTGAGCAGTTCTTC
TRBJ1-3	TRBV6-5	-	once	CASSYTYTGNGNTIYF	TGTGCCAGCAGTTACACCTATACAGGGAACGGAAACACCATATATTTT
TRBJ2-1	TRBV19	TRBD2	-	CASSLSGISYNEQFF	TGTGCCAGTAGCCTTAGCGGGATCTCCTACAATGAGCAGTTCTTC
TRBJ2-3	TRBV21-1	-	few	CASSTPGAGLQYF	TGTGCCAGCAGCACCCCTGGGGCGGGATTGCAGTATTTT
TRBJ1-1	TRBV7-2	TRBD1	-	CASSRLGTGNTEAFF	TGTGCCAGCAGCCGGCTCGGGACAGGAAACACTGAAGCTTTCTTT
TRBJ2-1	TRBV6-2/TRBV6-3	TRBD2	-	CASSSAGGGYNEQFF	TGTGCCAGCAGTTCCGCGGGCGGGGGCTACAATGAGCAGTTCTTC
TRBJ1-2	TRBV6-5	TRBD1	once	CASSYVVRDSDGYTF	TGTGCCAGCAGTTACGTTGTCCGGGACAGTGATGGCTACACCTTC
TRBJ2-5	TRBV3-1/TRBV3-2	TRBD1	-	CASSFNRGRETQYF	TGTGCCAGCAGCTTCAACAGGGGGCGGGAGACCCAGTACTTC
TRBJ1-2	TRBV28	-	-	CATKVAAGGYTF	TGTGCCACCAAGGTAGCAGCCGGTGGCTACACCTTC
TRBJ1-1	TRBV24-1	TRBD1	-	CATSADRDSEAFF	TGTGCCACCAGTGCAGACCGGGACAGTGAAGCTTTCTTT
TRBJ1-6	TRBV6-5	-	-	CASSRGGTYNSPLHF	TGTGCCAGCAGCCGCGGCGGAACCTATAATTCACCCCTCCACTTT
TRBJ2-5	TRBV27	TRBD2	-	CASSSGTIRSGETQYF	TGTGCCAGCAGTAGCGGGACCATACGCTCGGGAGAGACCCAGTACTTC
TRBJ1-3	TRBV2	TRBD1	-	CASRSRGHSGNTIYF	TGTGCCAGCCGAAGCAGGGGGCACTCTGGAAACACCATATATTTT
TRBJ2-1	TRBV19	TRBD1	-	CASKDFTQGETRYNEQFF	TGTGCCAGTAAAGATTTTACACAGGGGGAGACCCGTTACAATGAGCAGTTCTTC
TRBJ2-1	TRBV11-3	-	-	CASSLGGVNTNEQFF	TGTGCCAGCAGCTTAGGGGGAGTTAATACCAATGAGCAGTTCTTC
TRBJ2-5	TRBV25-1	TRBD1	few	CASSQDRGEGETQYF	TGTGCCAGCAGTCAGGACAGGGGAGAGGGAGAGACCCAGTACTTC
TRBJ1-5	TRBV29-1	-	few	CSVMAGGNQPQHF	TGCAGCGTTATGGCAGGGGGCAATCAGCCCCAGCATTTT
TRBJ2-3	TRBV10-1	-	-	CASSADRIRTDTQYF	TGCGCCAGCAGTGCCGACAGGATCCGCACAGATACGCAGTATTTT
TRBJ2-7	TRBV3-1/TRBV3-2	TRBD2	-	CASRHRAGGSYEQYF	TGTGCCAGCAGACACCGAGCGGGAGGAAGCTACGAGCAGTACTTC
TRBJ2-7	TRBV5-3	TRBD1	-	CARRARDRGYEQYF	TGTGCCAGAAGAGCCCGGGACAGGGGTTACGAGCAGTACTTC
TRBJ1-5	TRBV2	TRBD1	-	CASSSRQGGDQPQHF	TGTGCCAGCAGTTCAAGACAGGGGGGGGATCAGCCCCAGCATTTT
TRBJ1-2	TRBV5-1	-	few	CASSSGDGSYGYTF	TGCGCCAGCAGCTCAGGGGACGGATCCTATGGCTACACCTTC
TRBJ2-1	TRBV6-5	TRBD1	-	CASSYLQGADEQFF	TGTGCCAGCAGTTACCTACAGGGGGCGGATGAGCAGTTCTTC
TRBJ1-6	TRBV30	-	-	CAWSVTTGGNSPLHF	TGTGCCTGGAGTGTAACGACAGGAGGTAATTCACCCCTCCACTTT
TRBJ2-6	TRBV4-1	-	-	CASSQVSGPSSGANVLTF	TGCGCCAGCAGCCAAGTCAGCGGGCCCAGCTCTGGGGCCAACGTCCTGACTTTC
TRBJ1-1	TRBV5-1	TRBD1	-	CASSHDRGFYMNTEAFF	TGCGCCAGCAGCCATGACAGGGGGTTTTACATGAACACTGAAGCTTTCTTT
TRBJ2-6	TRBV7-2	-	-	CASSLVGGAPSGANVLTF	TGTGCCAGCAGCTTAGTGGGGGGGGCTCCCTCTGGGGCCAACGTCCTGACTTTC
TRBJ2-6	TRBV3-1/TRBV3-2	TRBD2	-	CASSQHQTSGISGANVLTF	TGTGCCAGCAGCCAACACCAGACTAGCGGGATCTCTGGGGCCAACGTCCTGACTTTC
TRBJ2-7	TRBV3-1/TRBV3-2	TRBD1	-	CASSQGDSEEGAYEQYF	TGTGCCAGCAGCCAAGGAGACAGCGAAGAGGGGGCTTACGAGCAGTACTTC
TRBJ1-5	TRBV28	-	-	CASSFLIQPQHF	TGTGCCAGCAGTTTCCTAATTCAGCCCCAGCATTTT
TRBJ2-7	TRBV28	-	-	CASSLRRWGQGRAGGPPYEQYF	TGTGCCAGCAGCCTACGGCGTTGGGGACAGGGTCGAGCGGGAGGGCCCCCCTACGAGCAGTACTTC
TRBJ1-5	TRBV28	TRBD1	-	CASSFGTGFNQPQHF	TGTGCCAGCAGTTTTGGGACAGGGTTCAATCAGCCCCAGCATTTT
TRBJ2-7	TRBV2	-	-	CASSLAFFSYEQYF	TGTGCCAGCAGTCTTGCGTTCTTCTCCTACGAGCAGTACTTC
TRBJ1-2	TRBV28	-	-	CASKGGALYYGYTF	TGTGCCAGCAAGGGGGGGGCGCTCTACTATGGCTACACCTTC
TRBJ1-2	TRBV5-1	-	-	CASSLSGEMSAGYTF	TGCGCCAGCAGCTTGTCGGGGGAAATGTCAGCCGGCTACACCTTC
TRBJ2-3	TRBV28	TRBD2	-	CASRGSGRAVDTQYF	TGTGCCAGCAGGGGGAGCGGGAGGGCCGTAGATACGCAGTATTTT
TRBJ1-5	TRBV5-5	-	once	CASSLGQNSNQPQHF	TGTGCCAGCAGCTTGGGGCAGAATAGCAATCAGCCCCAGCATTTT
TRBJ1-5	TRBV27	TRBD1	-	CASSLLGTGLGQPQHF	TGTGCCAGCAGTTTATTAGGGACAGGGTTAGGCCAGCCCCAGCATTTT
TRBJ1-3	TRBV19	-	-	CASSLLDSSGNTIYF	TGTGCCAGTAGTCTCCTTGACAGCTCTGGAAACACCATATATTTT
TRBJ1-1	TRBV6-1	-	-	CASSDQGDTEAFF	TGTGCCAGCAGTGATCAGGGCGACACTGAAGCTTTCTTT
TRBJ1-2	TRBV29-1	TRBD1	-	CSVGQGGYGYTF	TGCAGCGTTGGACAGGGGGGTTATGGCTACACCTTC
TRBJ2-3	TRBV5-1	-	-	CASSLDGHNTDTQYF	TGCGCCAGCAGCTTGGATGGACACAACACAGATACGCAGTATTTT
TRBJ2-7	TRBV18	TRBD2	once	CASSPSGRIHEQYF	TGTGCCAGCTCACCTAGCGGGAGGATCCACGAGCAGTACTTC
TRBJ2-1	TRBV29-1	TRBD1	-	CSGDTGVLYNEQFF	TGCAGCGGAGACACAGGGGTCTTATACAATGAGCAGTTCTTC
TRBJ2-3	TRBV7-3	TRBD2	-	CASSLKLGTSGRAPPQDTQYF	TGTGCCAGCAGCTTAAAGCTTGGGACTAGCGGGAGGGCCCCTCCGCAAGATACGCAGTATTTT
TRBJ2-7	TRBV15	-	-	CATSSRRQAGSYEQYF	TGTGCCACCAGCAGCAGACGACAGGCTGGAAGCTACGAGCAGTACTTC
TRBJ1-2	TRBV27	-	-	CASSRKGTSNYGYTF	TGTGCCAGCAGCCGAAAAGGGACATCCAACTATGGCTACACCTTC
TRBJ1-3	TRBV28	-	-	CASSLLYRRPGNTIYF	TGTGCCAGCAGTTTATTGTACAGACGCCCTGGAAACACCATATATTTT